This T cell receptor (beta chain) was recorded in a study of CD8 T cells in ankylosing spondylitis. Turning to this clonotype: Antigen: not known.

TCRdb called the 5' RACE reads again in MiXCR, with one record for every CDR3 protein. Of about 90,000 distinct CDR3 sequences listed, roughly 30% were seen once; the top ten hold 45% to 65%. The study's findings and limits: Blood of patients with ankylosing spondylitis appeared to be characterized by a TCR beta motif of fewer than 10 highly homologous variants.

V trimming: 4 bases; J trimming: 4 bases; junction bases outside the gene matches: 9. Germline V CDR1 and CDR2: SGHKS, YYEKEE (reference sequence). The CDR3 length is 15 residues. The chain recombines TRBV5-5 with TRBJ2-3; 7 nucleotides align to TRBD1. This sequence was found in a male donor with ankylosing spondylitis or in good health (not recorded which). Material: blood, either unsorted or a sorted T cell fraction (not recorded which). The CDR3 loop is CASSGQTGNSDTQYF. DNA of the CDR3: TGTGCCAGCAGCGGCCAGACAGGGAACTCAGATACGCAGTATTTT.